The 29 T cell receptor beta chains below all came from one sample that was sequenced in a study of T cell responses to AZD1222 COVID-19 vaccine (dated by TCRdb to about 2021). Explained via the paper, the time point label denotes: baseline before first vaccination. Receptor libraries were prepared by the immunoSEQ multiplex PCR assay. TCRdb mirrors the immuneACCESS table, restricted to in-frame sequences. Some clones are absent from its copies; in checked studies, under half trace to an unresolved V gene, and the reason for the others is unknown. The sample has some 130,000 clones on record, 90% to 95% of them singletons. The ten largest account for over 2.5% of the sample. Sequencing was performed on peripheral blood, taken on day 0 of AZD1222 vaccination. The receptor set was obtained from an adult in good health.

This rearrangement joins TRBV19 to TRBJ1-4, with D uncertain. Germline loops: CDR1 LNHDA, CDR2 SQIVND (reference sequence). The CDR3 spans 14 residues. The germline V and J ends were trimmed by 4 bases and 8 bases, with 14 bases remaining between them. For the CDR3, the DNA is TGTGCCAGTAGTAGGGGTGATTTCGGGGAAAAACTGTTTTTT. Its protein is CASSRGDFGEKLFF. Looking up the rest from reference TRBV19 and TRBJ1-4 gives the full variable domain: DGGITQSPKYLFRKEGQNVTLSCEQNLNHDAMYWYRQDPGQGLRLIYYSQIVNDFQKGDIAEGYSVSREKKESFPLTVTSAQKNPTAFYLCASSRGDFGEKLFFGSGTQLSVL.

This clone is a singleton in its sample. The chain uses TRBV6-6 and TRBJ2-2; the match to TRBD1 covers 8 bases. Per germline, CDR1 MNHNY and CDR2 SVGAGI (reference sequence). V shed 6 bases and J 1 base; nucleotides not matched to a gene: 1. The CDR3 covers 14 residues. In DNA, the CDR3 is TGTGCCAGCAGGGACAGGGAGAACACCGGGGAGCTGTTTTTT. Its translation is CASRDRENTGELFF.

CDR3: CASSVAPGTIYEQYF. As DNA, the CDR3 is TGTGCCAGCAGCGTAGCTCCAGGGACCATCTACGAGCAGTACTTC. The genes are TRBV9 and TRBJ2-7; the D call may be TRBD1 or TRBD2 (5 bases each). The CDR3 contains 15 residues. Germline V lookup: CDR1 SGDLS, CDR2 YYNGEE. V was shortened by 0 bases and J by 3 bases, with 13 bases between the two germline ends.

The J gene is TRBJ1-1, the V gene TRBV19; 7 positions agree with TRBD1. The V gene's germline CDR1 is LNHDA and CDR2 SQIVND (reference sequence). Unmatched junction bases numbered 11, after V lost 3 bases and J lost 7 bases. The CDR3 covers 15 residues. The CDR3 DNA follows: TGTGCCAGTAGTATCGTTAAAAGGACAGGTCTTGAAGCTTTCTTT. Translation gives CASSIVKRTGLEAFF.

This clone was detected only once. The rearrangement links TRBV9 to TRBJ1-2; D not resolved. Per germline, CDR1 SGDLS and CDR2 YYNGEE. The CDR3 runs to 14 residues. V shed 3 bases and J shed 2 bases, with 11 bases lying between them. The CDR3 here is CASSATGRNYGYTF. The CDR3 DNA sequence: TGTGCCAGCAGCGCAACCGGGAGAAACTATGGCTACACCTTC.

This chain uses TRBV5-6 with TRBJ2-3; 9 bases are shared with TRBD2. Germline V gives CDR1 SGHDT, CDR2 YYEEEE. After removal of 4 bases from V and 1 base from J, the junction contained 4 bases not matched to a gene. The length of the CDR3 is 15 residues. Here the CDR3 reads CASSTASGGTDTQYF. CDR3 in DNA: TGTGCCAGCAGCACAGCTAGCGGGGGCACAGATACGCAGTATTTT.

The genes are TRBV15 and TRBJ2-5; 7 bases map to TRBD2. Germline CDR1 reads LNHNV; CDR2 reads YYDKDF (reference sequence). The CDR3 consists of 15 residues. V lost 2 bases to trimming and J lost 4 bases; unmatched junction nucleotides: 7. For the CDR3, the DNA is TGTGCCACCAGCAGACCAAATACGGGGGGAGAGACCCAGTACTTC. Residues: CATSRPNTGGETQYF.

J is TRBJ1-6 and V is TRBV2; the D is unclear. Germline V CDR1 and CDR2: SNHLY, FYNNEI. The CDR3 totals 13 residues. V shed 5 bases and J shed 7 bases, with 9 bases lying between them. The CDR3 protein is CASSYRWNSPLHF. CDR3 nucleotides: TGTGCCAGCAGTTATCGTTGGAATTCACCCCTCCACTTT. The whole variable domain, filled in from reference TRBV2 and TRBJ1-6, reads EPEVTQTPSHQVTQMGQEVILRCVPISNHLYFYWYRQILGQKVEFLVSFYNNEISEKSEIFDDQFSVERPDGSNFTLKIRSTKLEDSAMYFCASSYRWNSPLHFGNGTRLTVT.

The rearrangement links TRBV30 to TRBJ1-5, with 7 bases that match TRBD1. Germline CDR1 and CDR2: GTSNPN and SVGIG (reference sequence). The CDR3 runs to 15 residues. Germline trimming cut 0 bases from V and 3 bases from J; bases unmatched to any gene: 5. The CDR3 DNA is TGTGCCTGGAGTGTGGGGGACAGACTCAATCAGCCCCAGCATTTT. Translated: CAWSVGDRLNQPQHF.

V is TRBV9 and J is TRBJ2-2, with 7 bases lining up with TRBD2. J was trimmed by 8 bases and V by 5 bases; bases with no gene match: 6. CDR1 SGDLS and CDR2 YYNGEE come from the germline V gene. The CDR3 spans 13 residues. The CDR3 nucleotides are TGTGCCAGCAGAGGGAGCGGGGCAGGGGAGCTGTTTTTT. Amino acids: CASRGSGAGELFF.

The rearrangement links TRBV6-5 to TRBJ1-3; tentative D call: TRBD1 (5 bases). Trimming cost V 0 bases and J 10 bases, with 16 bases left between them. This CDR3 region has 15 residues. Per the germline V gene, CDR1 is MNHEY and CDR2 is SVGAGI. Here the CDR3 reads CASSYSKPGLATIYF. The CDR3 nucleotides read TGTGCCAGCAGTTACTCGAAACCAGGGCTCGCGACCATATATTTT.

The CDR3 is CASSSEEGVRSLHF. For the CDR3, the DNA is TGTGCCAGCAGCTCGGAGGAGGGGGTTAGGTCCCTCCACTTT. This chain connects TRBV5-4 to TRBJ1-6; tentative D call: TRBD1 (6 bases). Between the trimmed V and J ends, which lost 3 bases and 14 bases, there was a span of 18 bases. This CDR3 is built from 14 residues. Germline V gene data show CDR1 as SGHNT and CDR2 as YYREEE (reference sequence).

This chain links TRBV30 with TRBJ1-1, with unresolved D. The germline CDR1 and CDR2 sequences are GTSNPN and SVGIG (reference sequence). This CDR3 is 13 amino acids long. V lost 3 bases, J lost 0 bases, and 8 bases lay in between. CDR3 nucleotide sequence: TGTGCCTGGAGGACCAAGATGAACACTGAAGCTTTCTTT. Its translation is CAWRTKMNTEAFF.

The chain employs TRBV9 and TRBJ1-5, with 7 bases lining up with TRBD1. The CDR3 contains 15 residues. The trim removed 0 bases at V and 7 bases at J, leaving 7 bases unmatched. Germline assignment: CDR1 SGDLS and CDR2 YYNGEE. The CDR3 is CASSVDSGGRQPQHF. The CDR3 DNA reads TGTGCCAGCAGCGTAGATTCAGGGGGAAGGCAGCCCCAGCATTTT.

This rearrangement joins TRBV21-1 to TRBJ1-6. TRBV21-1 is recorded as a pseudogene. The CDR3 covers 15 residues. CDR3 DNA: TGTGCCAGCAGCAATAAAGGGACGACCAATTCACCCCTCCACTTT. Its translation is CASSNKGTTNSPLHF.

This chain uses TRBV6-5 with TRBJ2-7; D possibly uses TRBD1 or TRBD2 (6 bases each). The V gene lost 8 bases and the J gene lost 5 bases, with 13 bases spanning the gap. The CDR3 has 12 amino acids. Germline V gene sequence: CDR1 MNHEY, CDR2 SVGAGI. CDR3 sequence: CASSLGGHEQYF. CDR3 bases: TGTGCCAGCTCCCTAGGGGGGCACGAGCAGTACTTC.

The chain couples TRBV28 to TRBJ1-5; 9 bases line up with TRBD1. Germline V CDR1 and CDR2: MDHEN, SYDVKM. This CDR3 is 17 amino acids long. V trimming: 1 base; J trimming: 1 base; junction bases outside the gene matches: 5. Here the CDR3 DNA reads TGTGCCAGCAGTTTATTACAGGGGGCGCCGAGCAATCAGCCCCAGCATTTT. Translation: CASSLLQGAPSNQPQHF.

The rearrangement links TRBV6-2 or TRBV6-3 to TRBJ1-2; D might be TRBD1 (5 bases). CDR3 length equals 14 residues. Germline CDR1 MNHEY, CDR2 SVGEGT. V was shortened by 4 bases and J by 4 bases, with 13 bases between the two germline ends. CDR3 loop: CASSLGDSSYGYTF. CDR3 DNA sequence: TGTGCCAGCAGTTTGGGCGACAGTTCCTATGGCTACACCTTC.

This rearrangement joins TRBV12-5 to TRBJ2-1; D unresolved. Germline assignment: CDR1 LGHNT and CDR2 FRNRAP. V gave up 7 bases and J gave up 5 bases, with 9 bases separating them. The CDR3 extends over 12 amino acids. This chain's CDR3 is CASAIRDNEQFF. The CDR3 bases are TGTGCTAGTGCCATCCGGGACAATGAGCAGTTCTTC. Drawing the rest from reference TRBV12-5 and TRBJ2-1, the complete variable domain is DARVTQTPRHKVTEMGQEVTMRCQPILGHNTVFWYRQTMMQGLELLAYFRNRAPLDDSGMPKDRFSAEMPDATLATLKIQPSEPRDSAVYFCASAIRDNEQFFGPGTRLTVL.

The rearrangement uses TRBV5-1 and TRBJ1-2, with D perhaps TRBD1 (6 bases). Germline V CDR1 and CDR2: SGHRS, YFSETQ. The CDR3 runs to 13 residues. Trimming took off 4 bases at V and 4 bases at J, with 11 bases between the two ends. The CDR3 loop reads CASSPETGYGYTF. Written as DNA, the CDR3 is TGCGCCAGCAGCCCCGAGACAGGCTATGGCTACACCTTC.

CDR3 bases: TGTGCCACCAGCAGAGGGCTGACCACCGACTGGCGGCTGTTTTTT. Amino acids: CATSRGLTTDWRLFF. The J gene is TRBJ1-4, the V gene TRBV15; no reliable D call. Trimming shortened V by 1 base and J by 14 bases, and 20 bases separated the two germline ends. There are 15 residues in the CDR3. From germline, CDR1 is LNHNV and CDR2 YYDKDF (reference sequence).

The chain links TRBV27 to TRBJ2-1, with TRBD2 identical over 10 bases. V shed 2 bases, J shed 7 bases, and the junction held 11 bases outside the gene matches. Germline loops: CDR1 MNHEY, CDR2 SMNVEV (reference sequence). The CDR3 has 17 residues. CDR3: CASSLQASGSTGNEQFF. CDR3 DNA sequence: TGTGCCAGCAGTTTACAGGCTAGCGGGAGTACAGGGAATGAGCAGTTCTTC.

The rearrangement uses TRBV5-6 and TRBJ1-1; D is undetermined. Trimming took 3 bases from V and 0 from J, leaving 12 bases between them. The CDR3 is 15 amino acids. Germline V gene sequence: CDR1 SGHDT, CDR2 YYEEEE. CDR3 sequence: CASSWEDGMNTEAFF. DNA for the CDR3: TGTGCCAGCAGCTGGGAAGACGGAATGAACACTGAAGCTTTCTTT.

This chain uses TRBV6-5 with TRBJ1-2, with 11 bases fitting TRBD1. The CDR3 has 15 residues. Germline loops: CDR1 MNHEY, CDR2 SVGAGI. Trimming removed 4 bases from V and 8 bases from J; junction bases left unmatched: 9. CDR3 sequence: CASSSRTGGKWGYTF. The DNA for the CDR3 is TGTGCCAGCAGTTCTCGGACAGGGGGCAAGTGGGGCTACACCTTC.

The CDR3: CAISWADQETQYF. The CDR3 region has the DNA TGTGCCATCAGTTGGGCGGATCAAGAGACCCAGTACTTC. The gene calls are TRBV10-3 and TRBJ2-5; D gene unclear. With 5 bases removed from V and 2 bases from J, the gap between germline ends came to 9 bases. CDR1 and CDR2 (germline): ENHRY, SYGVKD. This CDR3 contains 13 residues.

This clone was counted between two and nine times. Here the CDR3 DNA reads TGCAGCGTTCGAGGGACAGGGGGCTTCACAGATACGCAGTATTTT. It translates to CSVRGTGGFTDTQYF. This sequence joins TRBV29-1 and TRBJ2-3; the match to TRBD1 covers 12 bases. The trim removed 5 bases at V and 2 bases at J, leaving 5 bases unmatched. From germline, CDR1 is SQVTM and CDR2 ANQGSEA. The CDR3 covers 15 residues.

The chain carries TRBV5-6 and TRBJ2-7; 7 nucleotides agree with TRBD2. The CDR3 contains 12 residues. V dropped 4 bases and J dropped 12; count of bases not matched to a gene: 10. Germline V gives CDR1 SGHDT, CDR2 YYEEEE. The DNA for the CDR3 is TGTGCCAGCAGCCTTGGGACTTCGGGAGGGTACTTC. Amino acids: CASSLGTSGGYF. Combining the CDR3 with reference TRBV5-6 and TRBJ2-7 gives the whole variable domain DAGVTQSPTHLIKTRGQQVTLRCSPKSGHDTVSWYQQALGQGPQFIFQYYEEEERQRGNFPDRFSGHQFPNYSSELNVNALLLGDSALYLCASSLGTSGGYFGPGTRLTVT.

This chain uses TRBV12-5 with TRBJ2-3; D gene uncertain. V dropped 5 bases and J dropped 2 bases, with 11 bases sitting between them. The CDR3 runs to 14 residues. Germline V gives CDR1 LGHNT, CDR2 FRNRAP. The CDR3 protein is CASGPRPNTDTQYF. The CDR3 region has the DNA TGTGCTAGTGGTCCGAGACCTAACACAGATACGCAGTATTTT.

This sequence joins TRBV13 and TRBJ1-3, with TRBD1 matching 9 bases. This CDR3 has 17 amino acids. Germline V CDR1 and CDR2: PRHDT, FYEKMQ (reference sequence). The trim removed 5 bases at V and 8 bases at J, leaving 16 bases unmatched. The CDR3 protein is CASSLHRGQGMLDTIYF. The DNA of the CDR3 is TGTGCCAGCAGCCTACATCGGGGACAGGGAATGTTAGACACCATATATTTT.